This TCR beta chain derives from a study of T cell changes during pregnancy in multiple sclerosis. Using immunoSEQ multiplex PCR, the repertoire was profiled, and TCRdb retains in-frame clones only, with some absent. The sample has around 70,000 clones; around 94% are singletons. The CDR3 covers 14 residues. The V end was cut by 5 bases, the J end by 0 bases, with 8 bases between. Per germline, CDR1 SGHAT and CDR2 FQNNGV. Sequencing used peripheral blood, obtained in the third trimester of pregnancy. The chain carries TRBV11-2 and TRBJ1-3; D remains unclear. This sequence originates from a female donor with multiple sclerosis, enrolled in a pregnancy study. CDR3 loop: CASSLFSSGNTIYF. CDR3 in DNA: TGTGCCAGCAGCCTTTTTAGCTCTGGAAACACCATATATTTT.